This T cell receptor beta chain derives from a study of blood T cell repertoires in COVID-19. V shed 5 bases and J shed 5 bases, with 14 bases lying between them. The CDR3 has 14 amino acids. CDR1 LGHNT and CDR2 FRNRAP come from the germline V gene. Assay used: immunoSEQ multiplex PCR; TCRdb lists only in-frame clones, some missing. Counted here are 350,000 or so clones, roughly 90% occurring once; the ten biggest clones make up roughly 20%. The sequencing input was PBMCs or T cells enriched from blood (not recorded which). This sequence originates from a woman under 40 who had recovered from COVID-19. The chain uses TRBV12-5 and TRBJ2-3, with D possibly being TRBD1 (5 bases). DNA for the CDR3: TGTGCTAGTGGTCGTACAGTAGGGGAAGATACGCAGTATTTT. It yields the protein CASGRTVGEDTQYF.